This is a list of T cell receptor beta chains from one sample in a study of blood T cell repertoires in COVID-19. Some clones are missing from TCRdb's copy, which holds only in-frame ones; the method was immunoSEQ multiplex PCR. This table has almost 95,000 clones, around nine tenths appearing once. The sequenced sample consisted of peripheral blood. The receptors here all came from a woman aged 55-75 years with COVID-19, enrolled during active disease. The CDR3 runs from the conserved cysteine through the conserved F or W. Fields, in order: D gene, V gene, J gene, clone size, CDR3 DNA, CDR3 protein. A D gene is named only where the DNA matches it firmly. The listing skips clone size in some rows; elsewhere it reads once, few, many or a size class.

NA,TRBV12-3/TRBV12-4,TRBJ1-5,NA,TGTGCCAGCAGTTGGGGGCGTTCTCAGCCCCAGCATTTT,CASSWGRSQPQHF
NA,TRBV11-2,TRBJ2-7,NA,TGTGCCAGCAGCAGCAACTCCTACGAGCAGTACTTC,CASSSNSYEQYF
TRBD1,TRBV3-1/TRBV3-2,TRBJ1-6,NA,TGTGCCAGCAGCCAAGCCGGACAGGGCTCATCACCCCTCCACTTT,CASSQAGQGSSPLHF
TRBD1,TRBV10-3,TRBJ1-4,NA,TGTGCCATCAGTGAGGGACAGGTTCTTGAAAAACTGTTTTTT,CAISEGQVLEKLFF
TRBD1,TRBV4-2,TRBJ1-3,NA,TGTGCCAGCAGCAAAGGACAGGGGGCCTCTGGAAACACCATATATTTT,CASSKGQGASGNTIYF
TRBD2,TRBV7-7,TRBJ2-2,once,TGTGCTAGCAGCTTATTAGCGGGGGGTAACACCGGGGAGCTGTTTTTT,CASSLLAGGNTGELFF
NA,TRBV28,TRBJ1-5,once,TGTGCCAGCAGTTCTATACCCTCCTGGAGGTACGACAATCAGCCCCAGCATTTT,CASSSIPSWRYDNQPQHF
NA,TRBV5-1,TRBJ1-6,NA,TGCGCCAGCAGCGTCTCGGGACTGCTAAATTCACCCCTCCACTTT,CASSVSGLLNSPLHF
NA,TRBV9,TRBJ2-3,few,TGTGCCAGCAGCGTAGCGGGGGTCACAGATACGCAGTATTTT,CASSVAGVTDTQYF
TRBD1,TRBV29-1,TRBJ2-1,NA,TGCAGCGTTGGAGGGACAGTTAGATCCTACAATGAGCAGTTCTTC,CSVGGTVRSYNEQFF
NA,TRBV12-3/TRBV12-4,TRBJ2-4,once,TGTGCCAGCAGTTTTAGTCGTGACATTCAGTACTTC,CASSFSRDIQYF
NA,TRBV6-5,TRBJ2-7,NA,TGTGCCAGCAGTTACGGTAGCGGCTACGAGCAGTACTTC,CASSYGSGYEQYF
TRBD1,TRBV9,TRBJ2-1,NA,TGTGCCAGCAGTGAGGGGGCAGCGTCCTACAATGAGCAGTTCTTC,CASSEGAASYNEQFF
NA,TRBV11-2,TRBJ1-2,few,TGTGCCAGCAGCCCAGGGGTAAGGGCTGGTGGCTACACCTTC,CASSPGVRAGGYTF
NA,TRBV3-1/TRBV3-2,TRBJ1-1,NA,TGTGCCAGCAGCCCCGGGTCAGTGAACACTGAAGCTTTCTTT,CASSPGSVNTEAFF
NA,TRBV4-1,TRBJ1-3,NA,TGCGCCAGCAGCCAAGAGTTCCGAGTCTCTGGAAACACCATATATTTT,CASSQEFRVSGNTIYF
NA,TRBV5-6,TRBJ1-2,NA,TGTGCCAGCAGCTTGGACGGGAGGTTATATGGCTACACCTTC,CASSLDGRLYGYTF
TRBD2,TRBV7-8,TRBJ2-6,NA,TGTGCCAGCAGCGCCCGGGCGTTGCGGGGGGCCGGCTCTGGGGCCAACGTCCTGACTTTC,CASSARALRGAGSGANVLTF
NA,TRBV3-1/TRBV3-2,TRBJ1-6,NA,TGTGCCAGCAGCCAATTTACAGGAACGAGCTCCTATAATTCACCCCTCCACTTT,CASSQFTGTSSYNSPLHF
NA,TRBV9,TRBJ2-1,NA,TGTGCCAGCAGCGTAGGGCTGGGAGCCTACAATGAGCAGTTCTTC,CASSVGLGAYNEQFF
NA,TRBV25-1,TRBJ1-1,NA,TGTGCCAGCAGTCCACAACAAGGGAGGAACACTGAAGCTTTCTTT,CASSPQQGRNTEAFF
NA,TRBV2,TRBJ1-1,NA,TGTGCCAGCAGTGAGCGGGGGGCAAGCACTGAAGCTTTCTTT,CASSERGASTEAFF
TRBD1,TRBV4-1,TRBJ1-2,NA,TGCGCCAGCAGCCAAGTACAAGGACAGGGGGCGGTTGGCTACACCTTC,CASSQVQGQGAVGYTF
NA,TRBV2,TRBJ2-2,NA,TGTGCCAGCAGGCTTATGACCGACGGGGGGGAGCTGTTTTTT,CASRLMTDGGELFF
TRBD2,TRBV6-1,TRBJ2-7,NA,TGTGCCAGCAGTGAAGCCCAGCGGGAACGAGACTTC,CASSEAQRERDF
TRBD1,TRBV6-6,TRBJ1-5,NA,TGTGCCAGCAGTCCTCAAAAACAGGGGCAGCCCCAGCATTTT,CASSPQKQGQPQHF
TRBD2,TRBV5-1,TRBJ2-3,NA,TGCGCCAGCAGCCGGGAGGGCTATGGAGATACGCAGTATTTT,CASSREGYGDTQYF
TRBD1,TRBV4-1,TRBJ1-5,NA,TGCGCCAGCAGCCAAGATAGGGACAGACATAGCAATCAGCCCCAGCATTTT,CASSQDRDRHSNQPQHF
NA,TRBV12-3/TRBV12-4,TRBJ2-5,NA,TGTGCCAGCAGTGATGCGGGGGCCCGGGCCCAGTACTTC,CASSDAGARAQYF
TRBD1,TRBV6-5,TRBJ2-5,NA,TGTGCCAGCCGGGACAGGGGGGAAGAGACCCAGTACTTC,CASRDRGEETQYF
TRBD1,TRBV10-3,TRBJ1-1,NA,TGTGCCACCGCGCGAAACAGGGGAGAGAACACTGAAGCTTTCTTT,CATARNRGENTEAFF
TRBD1,TRBV25-1,TRBJ1-4,NA,TGTGCCAGGAGGACAGGAAAACTGTTTTTT,CARRTGKLFF
NA,TRBV3-1/TRBV3-2,TRBJ1-5,NA,TGTGCCAGCAGCCAAGCGGGTTCGGGGGGCAATCAGCCCCAGCATTTT,CASSQAGSGGNQPQHF
NA,TRBV7-2,TRBJ1-5,NA,TGTGCCAGCAGCCCCGGGTGGCGGGGCAATCAGCCCCAGCATTTT,CASSPGWRGNQPQHF
NA,TRBV12-3/TRBV12-4,TRBJ1-1,NA,TGTGCCAGCAGTTTTGGAGGGATTGTTGCTTTCTTT,CASSFGGIVAFF
NA,TRBV28,TRBJ2-7,NA,TGTGCCAGCAGCCCGTTGGGCCTCGAGCAGTACTTC,CASSPLGLEQYF
NA,TRBV11-2,TRBJ2-5,NA,TGTGCCAGCAGGTGGCGGGGAGGGGGAGAGACCCAGTACTTC,CASRWRGGGETQYF
NA,TRBV6-5,TRBJ2-7,few,TGTGCCAGCAGACTGTTCGGGGAGCAGTACTTC,CASRLFGEQYF
NA,TRBV29-1,TRBJ1-1,NA,TGCAGCGTTGTCGGTCGGGTTGCAACTGAAGCTTTCTTT,CSVVGRVATEAFF
TRBD1,TRBV2,TRBJ1-5,NA,TGTGCCAGCAGTTTACAGGGGGCCGATCAGCCCCAGCATTTT,CASSLQGADQPQHF
NA,TRBV4-3,TRBJ2-7,once,TGCGCCAGCAGCCAAGAGTGGCAGGGTAATTTCCCCTCGTACGAGCAGTACTTC,CASSQEWQGNFPSYEQYF
NA,TRBV28,TRBJ1-2,NA,TGTGCCAGCAGGGAAGGACAGAGGTATGGCTACACCTTC,CASREGQRYGYTF
NA,TRBV7-9,TRBJ2-7,NA,TGTGCCAGCAGCCCCCGGGGCGGGGACCACGAGCAGTACTTC,CASSPRGGDHEQYF
NA,TRBV6-2/TRBV6-3,TRBJ1-5,once,TGTGCCAGCAGTCGAACGGGAGGTAGCAATCAGCCCCAGCATTTT,CASSRTGGSNQPQHF
TRBD1,TRBV6-5,TRBJ2-2,few,TGTGCCAGCAGTTTGGGACAGATTACCGGGGAGCTGTTTTTT,CASSLGQITGELFF
NA,TRBV12-3/TRBV12-4,TRBJ2-7,NA,TGTGCCAGCCCCGAGACAGCCTACGAGCAGTACTTC,CASPETAYEQYF
TRBD2,TRBV19,TRBJ2-3,NA,TGTGCCAGTAAAATGGGGGGGACAGATACGCAGTATTTT,CASKMGGTDTQYF
NA,TRBV19,TRBJ2-5,NA,TGTGCCAGTAGCCTCCAAGAGACCCAGTACTTC,CASSLQETQYF
NA,TRBV2,TRBJ1-5,NA,TGTGCCAGCAGTGAAAGGGGAACTTACCAGCCCCAGCATTTT,CASSERGTYQPQHF
NA,TRBV9,TRBJ2-1,NA,TGTGCCAGCGGCCCACTGGGGCAGGGGAACTTGGGTGAGCAGTTCTTC,CASGPLGQGNLGEQFF